The following is a TCR beta chain sequence with its context. The antigen is undetermined. These data originate in a study of cytotoxic CD8 clonotypes in ibrutinib-treated CLL. TCR beta library input comprised approximately 2 micrograms of genomic DNA from cryopreserved PBMCs. Depth targeted 1 in 200,000 to 1 in 1 million T cells, averaging around 10x coverage per clonotype. Produced via immunoSEQ multiplex PCR; TCRdb's table is partial and in-frame only. Altogether fewer than 400,000 clones are present, about 61% being singletons, with the ten largest covering 6.3%. Study-wide results and caveats: Patients with sustained remission and those progressing were sampled at differing times.

Trimming removed 4 bases from V and 4 bases from J, with 14 bases in between. This CDR3 contains 15 residues. Per germline, CDR1 LNHNV and CDR2 YYDKDF (reference sequence). The TCR comes from a human donor with chronic lymphocytic leukemia. The specimen was PBMCs, collected after 36 months of ibrutinib treatment. The V gene is TRBV15, the J gene TRBJ2-1; tentatively, D is TRBD1 (5 bases). Here the CDR3 reads CATSIRDSAYNEQFF. The CDR3 DNA reads as TGTGCCACCAGCATTAGAGACAGCGCGTACAATGAGCAGTTCTTC.